This record covers a single TCR beta chain. As yet, its antigen is unknown. The CDR3 contains 15 residues. The germline CDR1 and CDR2 sequences are SGHAT and FQNNGV. The V and J ends lost 4 bases and 11 bases, in that order; junction bases with no gene match: 12. These data are taken from a study of T-cell reconstitution after alpha-beta-depleted transplantation in children. Study-level findings and limits: For some patients, TCRbeta diversity was high at day 60 because of recipient T cells and thymic progenitors that survived. One year post-transplant, T-cell counts and diversity were largely derived from T cells produced anew. Expanded graft clones numbering several hundred reportedly gave rise to alpha-beta T cells about two months after transplant.

The library targeted TCRbeta and was prepared with unique molecular identifiers. TCRdb processed the PCR reads anew with MiXCR; each CDR3 protein has one entry. Among just under 350,000 distinct CDR3 sequences listed, 15% to 20% were seen once. This clonotype was obtained from a male patient under 10 years old who had a stem cell transplant for acute lymphoblastic leukemia, so the T cells may come from the graft donor. The chain couples TRBV11-2 to TRBJ2-2, with TRBD2 matching 8 bases. The specimen comprised PBMCs, mostly from graft donor cells, sampled 360 days after TCRalphabeta/CD19-depleted stem cell transplant. CDR3 coding DNA: TGTGCCAGCAGCTATTTGGCTAGCGGGCGGAGAGAGCTGTTTTTT. It translates to CASSYLASGRRELFF.